What follows are 25 T cell receptor beta chains derived from one specimen sequenced in a study of identical twins. TCRdb independently ran MiXCR on the 5' RACE reads; one entry per CDR3 protein. The table shows fewer than 500,000 distinct CDR3 sequences, with approximately 15% occurring only once. These same records also appear under a second study, on yellow fever vaccine responses in identical twins.

The sequencing sample was made of CD4+ T cells sorted from blood. The receptors shown here come from a woman aged 18-35 years in good health.

At least ten counts were recorded for this clonotype. The chain has TRBV12-3 or TRBV12-4 and TRBJ1-4; TRBD1 is a possible D gene (5 bases). V was pared by 3 bases and J by 5 bases, with 10 bases between. The CDR3 is 14 residues long. CDR3 nucleotides: TGTGCCAGCAGTTTCAGGAAGGGGAATGAAAAACTGTTTTTT. It is translated as CASSFRKGNEKLFF.

The gene calls are TRBV5-6 and TRBJ2-3, with no clear D. Trimming removed 3 bases from V and 0 bases from J, with 14 bases in between. The length of the CDR3 is 16 residues. Germline CDR1 and CDR2: SGHDT and YYEEEE. CDR3 in DNA: TGTGCCAGCAGCTCCCCTCGGGCAGGAAGCACAGATACGCAGTATTTT. Translation: CASSSPRAGSTDTQYF. The variable domain in full, with the rest retrieved from reference TRBV5-6 and TRBJ2-3, is DAGVTQSPTHLIKTRGQQVTLRCSPKSGHDTVSWYQQALGQGPQFIFQYYEEEERQRGNFPDRFSGHQFPNYSSELNVNALLLGDSALYLCASSSPRAGSTDTQYFGPGTRLTVL.

This clonotype turned up a few times. The V gene is TRBV12-3 or TRBV12-4, the J gene TRBJ2-1; D is unclear. Deletions cut 5 bases from V and 3 bases from J, with 14 bases between. CDR3 length: 15 residues. The CDR3 sequence is CASSLRPNVYNEQFF. The CDR3 DNA is TGTGCCAGCAGTCTAAGACCTAATGTCTACAATGAGCAGTTCTTC.

Ten or more counts support this clonotype. The chain combines TRBV11-2 with TRBJ2-7; 8 nucleotides line up with TRBD1. Looked up from germline, CDR1 is SGHAT and CDR2 is FQNNGV. CDR3 size: 13 residues. J lost 7 bases, V lost 5 bases, and 7 bases had no gene match. In DNA form, the CDR3 reads TGTGCCAGCAGCCGACAGGGGACGGGTGAGCAGTACTTC. Its translation is CASSRQGTGEQYF.

The V and J genes are TRBV4-3 and TRBJ1-1; D remains unclear. Germline V gene sequence: CDR1 LGHNA, CDR2 YSLEER. The CDR3 totals 12 residues. V was clipped by 0 bases and J by 6 bases, with 5 bases between them. This CDR3 reads CASSQDRAEAFF. The CDR3 bases are TGCGCCAGCAGCCAAGATCGAGCTGAAGCTTTCTTT.

This clonotype was seen a handful of times. This chain uses TRBV2 with TRBJ2-2; TRBD1 or TRBD2 may be the D gene (5 bases each). Germline V gives CDR1 SNHLY, CDR2 FYNNEI. The V end was cut by 5 bases, the J end by 5 bases, with 18 bases between. The CDR3 contains 16 residues. The DNA of the CDR3 is TGTGCCAGCAGTTATAGGGACGGGATAGGGACCGGGGAGCTGTTTTTT. Translated: CASSYRDGIGTGELFF.

In this sample, this clonotype turned up a few times. The chain employs TRBV12-3 or TRBV12-4 and TRBJ1-2; D might be TRBD1 (5 bases). Deletions cut 2 bases from V and 7 bases from J, with 11 bases between. The CDR3 totals 13 residues. In DNA form, the CDR3 reads TGTGCCAGCAGTTTATCGGGGGACGGTGGCTACACCTTC. Protein product: CASSLSGDGGYTF.

The gene calls are TRBV20-1 and TRBJ2-3; no clear D. V gave up 3 bases and J gave up 0 bases, with 13 bases separating them. The germline V gene has CDR1 DFQATT and CDR2 SNEGSKA (reference sequence). The CDR3 has 15 residues. In nucleotides, the CDR3 is TGCAGTGCTAGGGTCCGTGGGGTTAGCACAGATACGCAGTATTTT. Protein product: CSARVRGVSTDTQYF.

The chain combines TRBV6-2 or TRBV6-3 with TRBJ2-2; the match to TRBD2 covers 8 bases. This CDR3 contains 15 residues. The trim removed 1 base at V and 5 bases at J, leaving 3 bases unmatched. Germline V gene sequence: CDR1 MNHEY, CDR2 SVGEGT. In DNA form, the CDR3 reads TGTGCCAGCAGTTACTTGGGCGGGAGGACCGGGGAGCTGTTTTTT. Translated, it gives CASSYLGGRTGELFF.

This clonotype was found many times. The chain is built from TRBV2 and TRBJ1-1; D uncertain. V was clipped by 8 bases and J by 1 base, with 8 bases between them. This CDR3 has 12 residues. Germline CDR1 is SNHLY and CDR2 is FYNNEI. CDR3 sequence reads: CASGDQNTEAFF. In DNA form, the CDR3 reads TGTGCCAGCGGAGACCAGAACACTGAAGCTTTCTTT. Full variable domain (missing parts from reference TRBV2 and TRBJ1-1): EPEVTQTPSHQVTQMGQEVILRCVPISNHLYFYWYRQILGQKVEFLVSFYNNEISEKSEIFDDQFSVERPDGSNFTLKIRSTKLEDSAMYFCASGDQNTEAFFGQGTRLTVV.

The sample holds a few counts of this clonotype. The CDR3 DNA reads as TGCAGTGCTAGCGGGCTAGCGGGAGTAGGCTACAATGAGCAGTTCTTC. Translating gives CSASGLAGVGYNEQFF. V usage is TRBV20-1 and J usage is TRBJ2-1; TRBD2 aligns across 10 bases. Per germline, CDR1 DFQATT and CDR2 SNEGSKA (reference sequence). Unmatched junction bases numbered 8, after V lost 3 bases and J lost 3 bases. There are 16 residues in the CDR3.

This clonotype was seen ten or more times. J is TRBJ2-5 and V is TRBV6-9; 11 positions match TRBD2. The CDR3 extends over 15 amino acids. V lost 6 bases to trimming and J lost 2 bases; unmatched junction nucleotides: 5. Germline CDR1 and CDR2: MNHGY and SVAAGI. CDR3 protein: CASSPGLAAQETQYF. As DNA, the CDR3 is TGTGCCAGCAGCCCGGGACTAGCGGCTCAAGAGACCCAGTACTTC.

The rearrangement joins TRBV5-8 to TRBJ1-5, with TRBD1 matching over 9 bases. Germline CDR1 and CDR2: SGHTS and YDEGEE. V trimming: 2 bases; J trimming: 2 bases; junction bases outside the gene matches: 5. This CDR3 is 16 amino acids long. The CDR3: CASSLRTGAGNQPQHF. DNA of the CDR3: TGTGCCAGCAGCTTAAGGACAGGGGCGGGCAATCAGCCCCAGCATTTT.

CDR3 bases: TGTGCCAGCAGTTTATTTGCGGGGGCAGGCGGATCCTACGAGCAGTACTTC. This translates into CASSLFAGAGGSYEQYF. The chain recombines TRBV28 with TRBJ2-7, with D maybe TRBD2 (7 bases). The CDR3 consists of 17 residues. Germline V gives CDR1 MDHEN, CDR2 SYDVKM. V was cut by 1 base and J by 1 base, with 17 bases left in between.

This clonotype came up a few times. The V gene is TRBV20-1, the J gene TRBJ2-7; 9 bases align to TRBD2. CDR1 is DFQATT, CDR2 SNEGSKA, per germline (reference sequence). The CDR3 extends over 14 amino acids. Trimming removed 3 bases from V and 2 bases from J; junction bases left unmatched: 5. CDR3 DNA sequence: TGCAGTGCTAGGGGACTAGCTTTCCCCTACGAGCAGTACTTC. Protein sequence: CSARGLAFPYEQYF.

The chain has TRBV7-6 and TRBJ2-3; D tentatively fits TRBD1 or TRBD2 (5 bases each). This CDR3 is built from 17 residues. Germline CDR1 reads SGHVS; CDR2 reads FNYEAQ. Trimming stripped 5 bases from V and 4 bases from J, with 22 bases between. This CDR3 is CASSQGSGTALADTQYF. DNA for the CDR3: TGTGCCAGCAGCCAAGGATCAGGGACGGCCTTGGCAGATACGCAGTATTTT.

The rearrangement links TRBV20-1 to TRBJ2-7, with 9 bases fitting TRBD1. CDR1 and CDR2 (germline): DFQATT, SNEGSKA (reference sequence). The CDR3 is made up of 15 amino acids. Trimming cost V 3 bases and J 3 bases; bases outside gene matches: 9. CDR3 bases: TGCAGTGCTAGGACAGGGGGATCGGTTAGCTACGAGCAGTACTTC. Its translation: CSARTGGSVSYEQYF.

This clonotype has just a few counts. This chain uses TRBV3-1 with TRBJ2-3, with 7 bases lining up with TRBD2. The CDR3 totals 17 residues. CDR1 is LGHDT, CDR2 YNNKEL, per germline (reference sequence). V was pared by 4 bases and J by 5 bases, with 15 bases of the junction left unmatched. Written as DNA, the CDR3 is TGTGCCAGCAGCCGCGTGCCGGGACTACCTTCCGGAGATACGCAGTATTTT. This sequence encodes CASSRVPGLPSGDTQYF.

This chain joins TRBV24-1 and TRBJ2-5, with D possibly being TRBD1 or TRBD2 (5 bases each). The CDR3 runs to 13 residues. Per germline, CDR1 KGHDR and CDR2 SFDVKD. Trimming took off 3 bases at V and 5 bases at J, with 9 bases between the two ends. CDR3 sequence: CATSDQGRETQYF. CDR3 DNA: TGTGCCACCAGTGATCAGGGACGGGAGACCCAGTACTTC.

A few counts support this clonotype. This chain uses TRBV20-1 with TRBJ2-5; 7 bases map to TRBD2. The CDR3 totals 15 residues. V trimming: 0 bases; J trimming: 10 bases; junction bases outside the gene matches: 14. Germline lookup yields CDR1 DFQATT and CDR2 SNEGSKA (reference sequence). The CDR3 nucleotides read TGCAGTGCTAGAGAACAGACTAGCCCTCCGTTAGGCCAGTACTTC. Amino acids: CSAREQTSPPLGQYF.

This clonotype was counted ten times or more. The rearrangement joins TRBV20-1 to TRBJ2-5; TRBD2 matches 14 bases. This CDR3 has 18 amino acids. Germline trimming cut 4 bases from V and 5 bases from J; bases unmatched to any gene: 15. CDR1 DFQATT and CDR2 SNEGSKA come from the germline V gene (reference sequence). The CDR3 sequence: CSAKPGLAGESVTETQYF. DNA of the CDR3: TGCAGTGCTAAGCCGGGACTAGCGGGAGAGTCGGTCACGGAGACCCAGTACTTC.

The chain carries TRBV3-1 and TRBJ2-7; 7 bases match TRBD1. The CDR3 is 15 amino acids. The germline CDR1 and CDR2 sequences are LGHDT and YNNKEL (reference sequence). V trimming: 0 bases; J trimming: 4 bases; junction bases outside the gene matches: 6. CDR3: CASSQDTGVIYEQYF. CDR3 in DNA: TGTGCCAGCAGCCAAGATACAGGGGTTATATACGAGCAGTACTTC.

The chain is built from TRBV6-1 and TRBJ2-7; D call uncertain. The CDR3 length is 15 residues. The ends were cut back, 4 bases at V and 2 bases at J, with 15 bases in the middle. Germline V gene data show CDR1 as MNHNS and CDR2 as SASEGT. CDR3 amino acids: CASSGGRTAAYEQYF. The CDR3 region has the DNA TGTGCCAGCAGTGGAGGAAGGACGGCAGCCTACGAGCAGTACTTC.

The genes are TRBV5-1 and TRBJ1-2; 7 nucleotides match TRBD1. CDR1 and CDR2 (germline): SGHRS, YFSETQ. V dropped 0 bases and J dropped 6; count of bases not matched to a gene: 5. The CDR3 has 14 amino acids. This CDR3 is CASSLAGDSHGYTF. CDR3 bases: TGCGCCAGCAGCTTGGCCGGGGACAGTCATGGCTACACCTTC.

The rearrangement links TRBV28 to TRBJ2-2, with TRBD2 identical over 8 bases. The germline gives CDR1 MDHEN, CDR2 SYDVKM. This CDR3 contains 15 residues. Trimming took 8 bases from V and 5 from J; bases not matched to a gene: 10. CDR3 DNA sequence: TGTGCCAGCGGATCGGGGGGGGCAGGGACCGGGGAGCTGTTTTTT. Translated, it gives CASGSGGAGTGELFF.